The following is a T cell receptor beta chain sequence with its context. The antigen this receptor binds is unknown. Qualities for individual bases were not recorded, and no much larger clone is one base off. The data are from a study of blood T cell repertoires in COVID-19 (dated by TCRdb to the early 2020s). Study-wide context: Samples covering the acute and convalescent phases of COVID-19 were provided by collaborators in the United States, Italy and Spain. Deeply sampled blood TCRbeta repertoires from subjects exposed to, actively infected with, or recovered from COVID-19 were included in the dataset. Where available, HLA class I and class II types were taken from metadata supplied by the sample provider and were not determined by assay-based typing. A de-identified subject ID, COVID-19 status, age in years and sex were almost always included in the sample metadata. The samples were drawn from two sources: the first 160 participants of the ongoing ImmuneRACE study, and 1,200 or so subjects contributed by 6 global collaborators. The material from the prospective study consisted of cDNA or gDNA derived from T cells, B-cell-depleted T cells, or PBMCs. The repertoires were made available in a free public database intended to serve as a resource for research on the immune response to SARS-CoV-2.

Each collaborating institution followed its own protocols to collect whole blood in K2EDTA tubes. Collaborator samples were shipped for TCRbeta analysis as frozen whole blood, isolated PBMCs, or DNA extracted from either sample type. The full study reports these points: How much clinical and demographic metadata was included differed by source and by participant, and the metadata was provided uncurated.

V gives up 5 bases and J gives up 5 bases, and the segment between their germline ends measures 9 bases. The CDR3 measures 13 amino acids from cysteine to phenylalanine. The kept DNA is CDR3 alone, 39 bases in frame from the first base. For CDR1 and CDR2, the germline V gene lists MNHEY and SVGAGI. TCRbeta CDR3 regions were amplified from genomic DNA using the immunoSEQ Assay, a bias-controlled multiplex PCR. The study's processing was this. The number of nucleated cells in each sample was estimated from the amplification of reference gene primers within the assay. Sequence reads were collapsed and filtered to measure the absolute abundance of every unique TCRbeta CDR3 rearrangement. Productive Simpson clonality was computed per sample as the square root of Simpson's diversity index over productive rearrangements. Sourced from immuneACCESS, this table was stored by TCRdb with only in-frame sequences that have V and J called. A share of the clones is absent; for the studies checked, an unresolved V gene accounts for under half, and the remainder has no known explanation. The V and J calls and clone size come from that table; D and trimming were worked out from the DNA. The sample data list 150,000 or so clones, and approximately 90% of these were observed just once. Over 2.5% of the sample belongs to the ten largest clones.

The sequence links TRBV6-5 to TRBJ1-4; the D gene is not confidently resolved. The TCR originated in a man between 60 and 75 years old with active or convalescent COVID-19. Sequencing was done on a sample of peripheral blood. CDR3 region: CASSRTENEKLFF. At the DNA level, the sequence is TGTGCCAGCAGTCGGACTGAGAATGAAAAACTGTTTTTT.